The rows below give T cell receptor beta chains drawn from one sample of a study of T-cell memory formation after mild COVID-19. TCRdb called the 5' RACE reads again in MiXCR, with one record for every CDR3 protein. The sample carries a few hundred thousand distinct CDR3 sequences, about a sixth recorded once. The sample consisted of PBMCs or a T cell subset sorted from them (not recorded which). The receptors stem from a man in his late teens or twenties who had mild COVID-19 (a few samples of this study predate the infection). Cell type and time point are not known. Each CDR3 is given with its conserved first and last residue. Each record gives: clone size, J gene, V gene, D gene, CDR3 DNA, CDR3 protein. A D gene is named only where the DNA matches it firmly. Part of the rows lack a size; the others show once, few, many or a class for expanded clones.

NA | TRBJ2-5 | TRBV4-1 | NA | TGCGCCAGCACCCCCCGAGCCGGGTTCAGGGAGACCCAGTACTTC | CASTPRAGFRETQYF
NA | TRBJ1-2 | TRBV15 | NA | TGTGCCACCGGAGATGGTTTACTCTATGGCTACACCTTC | CATGDGLLYGYTF
few | TRBJ2-1 | TRBV4-3 | NA | TGCGCCAGCAGCCAAACAGACTCCTACAATGAGCAGTTCTTC | CASSQTDSYNEQFF
NA | TRBJ1-5 | TRBV7-9 | NA | TGTGCCAGCAGTGGCAGCTCGTTCGGGCCCCAGCATTTT | CASSGSSFGPQHF
NA | TRBJ2-1 | TRBV7-2 | TRBD2 | TGTGCCAGCAGCCTATCCGGGACTAGCGGGGCCCCGGGGCAGTTCTTC | CASSLSGTSGAPGQFF
many | TRBJ1-1 | TRBV6-5 | NA | TGTGCCAGCAGTTACCGGGGGGACACTGAAGCTTTCTTT | CASSYRGDTEAFF
few | TRBJ2-5 | TRBV27 | TRBD2 | TGTGCCAGCAGTCCAGGGACTAGAAGGGCCCAAGAGACCCAGTACTTC | CASSPGTRRAQETQYF
few | TRBJ1-6 | TRBV27 | NA | TGTGCCAGCGGCCCCCCTTATAATTCACCCCTCCACTTT | CASGPPYNSPLHF
few | TRBJ1-5 | TRBV4-1 | NA | TGCGCCAGCAGCCACACAGGGAGCAATCAGCCCCAGCATTTT | CASSHTGSNQPQHF
NA | TRBJ1-5 | TRBV20-1 | NA | TGCAGTGCTAGAGAGGGGCTAGCTCAGCCCCAGCATTTT | CSAREGLAQPQHF
NA | TRBJ1-5 | TRBV12-3/TRBV12-4 | TRBD1 | TGTGCCAGCAGTTTACTGAGACAGGGCGCCTTCGCCCGAAATCAGCCCCAGCATTTT | CASSLLRQGAFARNQPQHF
once | TRBJ2-5 | TRBV7-2 | TRBD2 | TGTGCCAGCAGCTTAGGATTAGCGGGGGGTAGAGAGACCCAGTACTTC | CASSLGLAGGRETQYF
NA | TRBJ2-7 | TRBV12-3/TRBV12-4 | TRBD1 | TGTGCCAGCAGAGGGACAGGGAACGAGCAGTACTTC | CASRGTGNEQYF
few | TRBJ2-1 | TRBV11-1 | NA | TGTGCCAGCAGCTTTCGCCGGAGGATTTCCTACAATGAGCAGTTCTTC | CASSFRRRISYNEQFF
few | TRBJ2-5 | TRBV29-1 | NA | TGCAGCGTTGAAGAGGGTGGAGAGACCCAGTACTTC | CSVEEGGETQYF
NA | TRBJ1-2 | TRBV6-5 | NA | TGTGCCAGCAGTTACCTGCTGGGGACGCCCTATGGCTACACCTTC | CASSYLLGTPYGYTF